The 27 T cell receptor beta chains listed next were all sequenced from one sample in a study of blood T cell repertoires in COVID-19. Produced via immunoSEQ multiplex PCR; TCRdb's table is partial and in-frame only. The top ten hold roughly 15% of the sample, which has roughly 130,000 clones, just under 85% seen once. The sequencing input was peripheral blood. The receptors shown here come from a woman aged 45-65 years with acute or convalescent COVID-19.

V is TRBV24-1 and J is TRBJ2-1; the match to TRBD1 covers 7 bases. Per the germline V gene, CDR1 is KGHDR and CDR2 is SFDVKD. The CDR3 spans 18 residues. After removal of 1 base from V and 4 bases from J, the junction contained 12 bases not matched to a gene. This CDR3 is CATSDLVTGAVTYNEQFF. The CDR3 coding sequence is TGTGCCACCAGTGATTTAGTCACAGGGGCCGTTACTTACAATGAGCAGTTCTTC.

J is TRBJ2-1 and V is TRBV5-4; the D gene is possibly TRBD2 (6 bases). The CDR3 covers 13 residues. Trimming took off 6 bases at V and 3 bases at J, with 10 bases between the two ends. CDR1 and CDR2 (germline): SGHNT, YYREEE (reference sequence). CDR3 loop: CASNPGDYNEQFF. The CDR3 DNA reads TGTGCCAGCAACCCGGGGGACTACAATGAGCAGTTCTTC.

The chain couples TRBV19 to TRBJ2-7; 8 positions match TRBD2. Germline-derived CDR1 and CDR2 are LNHDA and SQIVND (reference sequence). The CDR3 loop spans 15 amino acids. The V and J ends lost 0 bases and 2 bases, in that order; junction bases with no gene match: 3. CDR3 sequence reads: CASSIEASGPYEQYF. In DNA form, the CDR3 reads TGTGCCAGTAGTATAGAGGCTAGCGGGCCCTACGAGCAGTACTTC. The whole variable domain, remainder taken from reference TRBV19 and TRBJ2-7, is DGGITQSPKYLFRKEGQNVTLSCEQNLNHDAMYWYRQDPGQGLRLIYYSQIVNDFQKGDIAEGYSVSREKKESFPLTVTSAQKNPTAFYLCASSIEASGPYEQYFGPGTRLTVT.

V gene TRBV19 combines with J gene TRBJ1-2; TRBD1 agrees at 7 bases. V trimming: 3 bases; J trimming: 5 bases; junction bases outside the gene matches: 6. The germline V gene has CDR1 LNHDA and CDR2 SQIVND (reference sequence). The CDR3 covers 14 residues. CDR3 bases: TGTGCCAGTAGTATCAAGACAGGGCCGTATGGCTACACCTTC. It specifies CASSIKTGPYGYTF.

The chain combines TRBV28 with TRBJ2-4; TRBD2 aligns across 15 bases. Trimming at V came to 6 bases and at J to 6 bases, leaving 12 bases not matched to a gene. The CDR3 has 18 amino acids. CDR1 and CDR2 from the germline V gene are MDHEN and SYDVKM. The CDR3 region has the DNA TGTGCCAGCAGCCGACCCGGACTAGCGGGGGGGCCGTTAAACATTCAGTACTTC. This encodes CASSRPGLAGGPLNIQYF.

This chain uses TRBV6-6 with TRBJ2-2, with D tentatively TRBD2 (5 bases). Germline CDR1 MNHNY, CDR2 SVGAGI (reference sequence). This CDR3 contains 15 residues. V shed 6 bases and J shed 3 bases, with 14 bases lying between them. Here the CDR3 reads CASRREGRDTGELFF. In nucleotides, the CDR3 is TGTGCCAGCAGGAGAGAGGGAAGGGACACCGGGGAGCTGTTTTTT.

The genes are TRBV3-1 (or the pseudogene TRBV3-2) and TRBJ1-1; a possible D gene is TRBD1 (5 bases). The CDR3 is made up of 15 amino acids. Trimming took 6 bases from V and 3 from J, leaving 17 bases between them. Germline CDR1 and CDR2: LGHDT and YNNKEL (reference sequence). The CDR3 DNA is TGTGCCAGCAGTCTAGATGGAGGGGTGGACACTGAAGCTTTCTTT. This gives the protein CASSLDGGVDTEAFF.

The chain is built from TRBV5-6 and TRBJ1-6; 8 nucleotides agree with TRBD1. V was clipped by 4 bases and J by 10 bases; unmatched bases: 7. The CDR3 totals 14 residues. The germline V gene encodes CDR1 SGHDT and CDR2 YYEEEE. The CDR3: CASSSQDRDSPLHF. As DNA, the CDR3 is TGTGCCAGCAGCAGCCAGGACAGGGACTCACCCCTCCACTTT. The full variable domain, with the rest looked up from reference TRBV5-6 and TRBJ1-6, is DAGVTQSPTHLIKTRGQQVTLRCSPKSGHDTVSWYQQALGQGPQFIFQYYEEEERQRGNFPDRFSGHQFPNYSSELNVNALLLGDSALYLCASSSQDRDSPLHFGNGTRLTVT.

The CDR3 here is CASSLSGQGGNTIYF. The CDR3 nucleotides are TGTGCCAGCAGCTTATCGGGACAGGGTGGAAACACCATATATTTT. The V gene is TRBV11-2, the J gene TRBJ1-3; 9 positions agree with TRBD1. This CDR3 spans 15 amino acids. V dropped 2 bases and J dropped 3; count of bases not matched to a gene: 2. Germline CDR1 is SGHAT and CDR2 is FQNNGV.

The chain joins TRBV29-1 to TRBJ1-6, with a weak D call TRBD1 (5 bases). The CDR3 consists of 13 residues. The germline V gene has CDR1 SQVTM and CDR2 ANQGSEA. Trimming left V 4 bases short and J 5 bases short, with 9 bases between. The CDR3: CSVGAGDNSPLHF. The CDR3 DNA reads as TGCAGCGTTGGGGCGGGGGATAATTCACCCCTCCACTTT.

Only one count was recorded for this clone. The chain joins TRBV30 to TRBJ2-7, with D possibly TRBD2 on 5 matching bases. CDR3 size: 12 residues. V lost 3 bases, J lost 5 bases, and 11 bases lay in between. Germline V lookup: CDR1 GTSNPN, CDR2 SVGIG (reference sequence). The CDR3 DNA is TGTGCCTGGAGATCGGGGTTCAACGAGCAGTACTTC. It yields the protein CAWRSGFNEQYF.

The rearrangement uses TRBV29-1 and TRBJ1-2; 9 bases fit TRBD1. The V and J ends lost 7 bases and 4 bases, in that order; junction bases with no gene match: 7. The CDR3 length is 13 residues. The V gene's germline CDR1 is SQVTM and CDR2 ANQGSEA. CDR3 in amino acids: CSAGDRVVYGYTF. CDR3 in DNA: TGCAGCGCTGGGGACAGGGTTGTCTATGGCTACACCTTC.

V usage is TRBV7-3 and J usage is TRBJ2-7; 7 bases fit TRBD2. Germline V gene sequence: CDR1 SGHTA, CDR2 FQGTGA. The V gene end was trimmed by 7 bases and the J gene end by 0 bases; junction bases not matched to a gene: 6. The CDR3 extends over 14 amino acids. The CDR3 protein is CASTLGGGSYEQYF. CDR3 DNA: TGTGCCAGCACCCTTGGGGGGGGCTCCTACGAGCAGTACTTC.

This rearrangement joins TRBV1 to TRBJ2-3; no check of the table's D call, TRBD1, against the DNA was made. TRBV1 represents a pseudogene. The CDR3 runs 16 residues. This CDR3 reads CTSSQHRDRKTDTQYF. The DNA for the CDR3 is TGCACCAGCAGCCAACACCGGGACAGGAAAACAGATACGCAGTATTTT.

The genes are TRBV19 and TRBJ1-6; possibly TRBD1 for D (6 bases). The CDR3 spans 15 residues. From germline, CDR1 is LNHDA and CDR2 SQIVND (reference sequence). The germline V and J ends were trimmed by 1 base and 7 bases, with 11 bases remaining between them. CDR3 sequence (DNA): TGTGCCAGTAGTATAGCCGATGGACAGAATTCACCCCTCCACTTT. This sequence encodes CASSIADGQNSPLHF.

The chain recombines TRBV28 with TRBJ2-5; D uncertain. This CDR3 contains 12 residues. V lost 8 bases to trimming and J lost 3 bases, with 10 bases between them. CDR1 is MDHEN, CDR2 SYDVKM, per germline. This CDR3 reads CASGQIKETQYF. The CDR3 coding sequence is TGTGCCAGCGGCCAAATCAAAGAGACCCAGTACTTC.

CDR3 sequence: CASSLERGVETQYF. The DNA for the CDR3 is TGTGCCAGCAGCTTAGAAAGAGGCGTGGAGACCCAGTACTTC. The J gene is TRBJ2-5, the V gene TRBV7-9; D ambiguous. CDR3 size: 14 residues. V was cut by 1 base and J by 5 bases, with 11 bases left in between. Germline-derived CDR1 and CDR2 are SEHNR and FQNEAQ (reference sequence).

This clone was observed a few times. The gene calls are TRBV12-3 or TRBV12-4 and TRBJ1-1; TRBD1 is a possible D gene (6 bases). V dropped 6 bases and J dropped 6 bases, with 11 bases sitting between them. This CDR3 has 12 amino acids. The CDR3 here is CASRRQVSEAFF. The DNA of the CDR3 is TGTGCCAGCAGGCGACAGGTTTCTGAAGCTTTCTTT.

A single count supports this clone. The chain links TRBV6-1 to TRBJ1-6; TRBD1 is a possible D gene (5 bases). The V end was cut by 3 bases, the J end by 5 bases, with 8 bases between. CDR3 length: 14 residues. Germline CDR1 is MNHNS and CDR2 is SASEGT. The CDR3 DNA is TGTGCCAGCAGTGAGAACAGGAATAATTCACCCCTCCACTTT. This sequence encodes CASSENRNNSPLHF.

The rearrangement joins TRBV27 to TRBJ2-7, with D possibly matching TRBD2 (5 bases). Trimming removed 3 bases from V and 3 bases from J, with 9 bases in between. This CDR3 spans 13 amino acids. From germline, CDR1 is MNHEY and CDR2 SMNVEV (reference sequence). This CDR3 reads CASSFTSLYEQYF. For the CDR3, the DNA is TGTGCCAGCAGTTTTACTAGTCTCTACGAGCAGTACTTC.

The chain links TRBV6-5 to TRBJ1-2, with D perhaps matching TRBD1 (5 bases). The CDR3 has 12 amino acids. Germline-derived CDR1 and CDR2 are MNHEY and SVGAGI. Trimming left V 10 bases short and J 7 bases short, with 16 bases between. CDR3 sequence reads: CAIAVGQIGYTF. The CDR3 bases are TGTGCCATCGCCGTCGGACAAATTGGCTACACCTTC.

The chain recombines TRBV7-9 with TRBJ2-1; D might be TRBD2 (5 bases). Trimming removed 5 bases from V and 4 bases from J, with 12 bases in between. Germline lookup yields CDR1 SEHNR and CDR2 FQNEAQ (reference sequence). This CDR3 is built from 14 residues. CDR3: CASSPRTVYNEQFF. The CDR3, as DNA: TGTGCCAGCAGCCCTCGGACTGTGTACAATGAGCAGTTCTTC.

The chain couples TRBV5-1 to TRBJ2-7; 8 bases fit TRBD1. CDR3 length equals 15 residues. V shed 4 bases, J shed 3 bases, and the junction held 9 bases outside the gene matches. Germline CDR1 SGHRS, CDR2 YFSETQ. The CDR3 region has the DNA TGCGCCAGCAGCCCCCGGACAGGGCATTTCTACGAGCAGTACTTC. This translates into CASSPRTGHFYEQYF.

This sequence joins TRBV5-1 and TRBJ1-2, with 7 bases identical to TRBD1. CDR3 length: 13 residues. V dropped 2 bases and J dropped 8; count of bases not matched to a gene: 6. CDR1 and CDR2 from the germline V gene are SGHRS and YFSETQ. DNA for the CDR3: TGCGCCAGCAGCTTAGAAGACAGGGACGGCTACACCTTC. Residues: CASSLEDRDGYTF.

The chain employs TRBV3-1 (or the pseudogene TRBV3-2) and TRBJ2-7; D is possibly TRBD2 (5 bases). V was clipped by 8 bases and J by 3 bases, with 5 bases between them. The CDR3 spans 10 residues. Germline CDR1 and CDR2: LGHDT and YNNKEL (reference sequence). DNA of the CDR3: TGTGCCAGCGGGAGCTACGAGCAGTACTTC. Amino acids: CASGSYEQYF.

The chain combines TRBV5-4 with TRBJ1-1, with D perhaps TRBD1 (5 bases). V lost 0 bases and J lost 7, with 16 bases in between. The CDR3 runs to 15 residues. Germline-derived CDR1 and CDR2 are SGHNT and YYREEE (reference sequence). For the CDR3, the DNA is TGTGCCAGCAGCTTGGCCGGGCAGGGAGGCTTTGAAGCTTTCTTT. The encoded protein is CASSLAGQGGFEAFF.

The gene calls are TRBV9 and TRBJ2-3; 9 bases match TRBD2. CDR1 and CDR2 (germline): SGDLS, YYNGEE. The CDR3 is 17 residues long. The V and J ends lost 2 bases and 0 bases, in that order; junction bases with no gene match: 7. This chain's CDR3 is CASSVSPSGASTDTQYF. For the CDR3, the DNA is TGTGCCAGCAGCGTTAGTCCTAGCGGGGCTAGCACAGATACGCAGTATTTT. The full variable domain, its missing parts supplied by reference TRBV9 and TRBJ2-3, is DSGVTQTPKHLITATGQRVTLRCSPRSGDLSVYWYQQSLDQGLQFLIQYYNGEERAKGNILERFSAQQFPDLHSELNLSSLELGDSALYFCASSVSPSGASTDTQYFGPGTRLTVL.